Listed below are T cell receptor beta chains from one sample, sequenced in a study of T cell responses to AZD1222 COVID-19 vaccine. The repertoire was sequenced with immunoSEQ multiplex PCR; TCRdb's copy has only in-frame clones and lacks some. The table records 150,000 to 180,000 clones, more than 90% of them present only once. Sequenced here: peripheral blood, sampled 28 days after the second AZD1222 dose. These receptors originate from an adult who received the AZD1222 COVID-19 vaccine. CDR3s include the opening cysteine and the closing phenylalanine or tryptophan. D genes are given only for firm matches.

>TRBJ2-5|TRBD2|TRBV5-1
CASSFEGGETQYF
TGCGCCAGCAGCTTCGAGGGAGGGGAGACCCAGTACTTC
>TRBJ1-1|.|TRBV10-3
CAISESGTEAFF
TGTGCCATCAGTGAGTCGGGCACTGAAGCTTTCTTT
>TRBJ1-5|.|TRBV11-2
CASSADSKNQPQHF
TGTGCCAGCAGCGCGGACAGCAAGAATCAGCCCCAGCATTTT
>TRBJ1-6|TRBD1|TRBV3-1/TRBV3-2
CASSPSLGGRNSPLHF
TGTGCCAGCAGCCCGTCGTTAGGGGGCCGTAATTCACCCCTCCACTTT
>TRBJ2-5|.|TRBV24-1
CATSDFKGLETQYF
TGTGCCACCAGTGATTTTAAAGGGCTGGAGACCCAGTACTTC
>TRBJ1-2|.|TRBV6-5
CASSWRTGTGYTF
TGTGCCAGCAGTTGGAGGACCGGAACTGGCTACACCTTC
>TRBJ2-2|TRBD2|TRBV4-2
CASSRGSGYTGELFF
TGTGCCAGCAGCCGTGGTAGCGGGTACACCGGGGAGCTGTTTTTT
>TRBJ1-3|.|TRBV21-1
CASSGLSKSSGNTIYF
TGTGCCAGCAGCGGCCTCAGCAAGAGCTCTGGAAACACCATATATTTT
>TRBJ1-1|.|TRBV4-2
CASSQERVGAEAFF
TGTGCCAGCAGCCAAGAGAGGGTGGGCGCTGAAGCTTTCTTT
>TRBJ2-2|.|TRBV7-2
CASSSRTTNTGELFF
TGTGCCAGCAGCTCCCGGACTACCAACACCGGGGAGCTGTTTTTT